These T cell receptor beta chains were read from a single sample in a study of shared clonotypes between healthy human individuals. Clones were sequenced by immunoSEQ multiplex PCR, and TCRdb holds only the in-frame ones, with some missing. The profile covers roughly 810,000 clones, with 96% appearing a single time and roughly 0.23% taken by the ten largest. Sequenced: naive CD8+ T cells sorted from blood. The receptor source for this set is a man younger than 40 in good health. The CDR3 runs from the conserved cysteine through the conserved F or W. A D gene is named only where the DNA matches it firmly. Clone size, where shown, is once, few, many, or a class for clones that have expanded.

clone_size d_call j_call v_call cdr3_aa cdr3_nt
. TRBD1 TRBJ2-2 TRBV10-3 CAITGGQGISEGTGELFF TGTGCCATCACGGGGGGACAGGGAATCTCGGAGGGGACCGGGGAGCTGTTTTTT
. TRBD1 TRBJ1-2 TRBV4-1 CASSQGTGTYGYTF TGCGCCAGCAGCCAAGGGACAGGGACTTATGGCTACACCTTC
. . TRBJ2-7 TRBV27 CASSHRVPYEQYF TGTGCCAGCAGTCACAGAGTCCCCTACGAGCAGTACTTC
. TRBD2 TRBJ2-1 TRBV9 CASSERLAGVDEQFF TGTGCCAGCAGCGAGCGACTAGCGGGAGTTGATGAGCAGTTCTTC
. TRBD2 TRBJ2-1 TRBV9 CASARGGEQFF TGTGCCAGCGCCCGGGGGGGTGAGCAGTTCTTC
once . TRBJ1-1 TRBV5-5 CASSTPTGPGTEAFF TGTGCCAGCAGCACCCCGACGGGACCCGGAACTGAAGCTTTCTTT
. . TRBJ2-1 TRBV27 CASCYSSAEQFF TGTGCCAGCTGCTACTCATCCGCCGAGCAGTTCTTC
. . TRBJ1-1 TRBV4-3 CASSQDSGSGNTEAFF TGCGCCAGCAGCCAAGACAGTGGGAGTGGTAACACTGAAGCTTTCTTT
. TRBD1 TRBJ2-1 TRBV9 CASSTGQGENEQFF TGTGCCAGCAGCACGGGACAGGGCGAGAATGAGCAGTTCTTC
. TRBD1 TRBJ2-1 TRBV6-5 CASSYGTGLYNEQFF TGTGCCAGCAGTTACGGGACAGGGCTTTACAATGAGCAGTTCTTC
. . TRBJ1-2 TRBV7-9 CASSLVAVKNYGYTF TGTGCCAGCAGCTTAGTTGCTGTTAAGAACTATGGCTACACCTTC
. . TRBJ2-7 TRBV27 CASSQARVSYEQYF TGTGCCAGCAGCCAGGCCAGGGTTTCCTACGAGCAGTACTTC
. . TRBJ2-1 TRBV5-6 CASQRSSYNEQFF TGTGCCAGCCAGCGGAGCTCCTACAATGAGCAGTTCTTC
. TRBD1 TRBJ2-7 TRBV11-2 CASSLEGQGFTYEQYF TGTGCCAGCAGCTTAGAGGGACAGGGATTTACCTACGAGCAGTACTTC
once . TRBJ2-7 TRBV7-9 CASSRPVSDEQYF TGTGCCAGCAGCCGCCCGGTGAGCGACGAGCAGTACTTC
. TRBD1 TRBJ1-3 TRBV11-2 CASNPGGRGQFGGNTIYF TGTGCCAGCAACCCAGGGGGTCGGGGGCAATTCGGTGGAAACACCATATATTTT
once . TRBJ1-4 TRBV28 CASIGAGWNEKLFF TGTGCCAGCATAGGAGCGGGGTGGAATGAAAAACTGTTTTTT
. . TRBJ1-2 TRBV29-1 CSVEVWGGHNYGYTF TGCAGCGTTGAAGTGTGGGGGGGGCATAACTATGGCTACACCTTC
once TRBD2 TRBJ2-5 TRBV7-2 CASSLAPVLAGAETQYF TGTGCCAGCAGCTTAGCCCCGGTGCTAGCGGGAGCAGAGACCCAGTACTTC
. . TRBJ2-1 TRBV14 CASSQEGWASSYNEQFF TGTGCCAGCAGCCAAGAAGGGTGGGCAAGCTCCTACAATGAGCAGTTCTTC
. . TRBJ2-7 TRBV13 CASSLGDGYEQYF TGTGCCAGCAGCTTAGGGGACGGCTACGAGCAGTACTTC
few . TRBJ2-4 TRBV27 CASSLSAKNIQYF TGTGCCAGCAGTTTATCGGCCAAAAACATTCAGTACTTC
. TRBD2 TRBJ2-7 TRBV5-5 CASSIRLAGNFYEQYF TGTGCCAGCAGCATACGACTAGCGGGAAACTTCTACGAGCAGTACTTC
. TRBD1 TRBJ1-4 TRBV11-2 CASSTGQGMNEKLFF TGTGCCAGCAGCACTGGACAGGGGATGAATGAAAAACTGTTTTTT
. . TRBJ2-4 TRBV7-2 CASSSWGRVGDIQYF TGTGCCAGCAGCTCCTGGGGACGGGTGGGTGACATTCAGTACTTC
. . TRBJ2-7 TRBV27 CASSTAASYEQYF TGTGCCAGCAGTACCGCTGCCTCCTACGAGCAGTACTTC
. TRBD1 TRBJ2-7 TRBV11-2 CASSLDPGTASYEQYF TGTGCCAGCAGCTTAGACCCCGGGACAGCCTCCTACGAGCAGTACTTC
. . TRBJ2-7 TRBV28 CASSLRLYSYEQYF TGTGCCAGCAGTTTAAGGCTCTACTCCTACGAGCAGTACTTC
once . TRBJ2-2 TRBV29-1 CSVVRVNTGELFF TGCAGCGTTGTTCGGGTGAACACCGGGGAGCTGTTTTTT
. TRBD1 TRBJ2-7 TRBV27 CASSLSIGDRKPYEQYF TGTGCCAGCAGTTTATCCATAGGGGACAGGAAACCGTACGAGCAGTACTTC
. . TRBJ2-2 TRBV4-3 CASSQDPSDGGELFF TGCGCCAGCAGCCAAGATCCCAGCGACGGCGGGGAGCTGTTTTTT
once TRBD2 TRBJ2-3 TRBV5-4 CASSLWTSGRFKVTQYF TGTGCCAGCAGCTTATGGACTAGCGGGAGGTTTAAGGTTACGCAGTATTTT
. . TRBJ2-7 TRBV6-1 CASSEFGRGYEQYF TGTGCCAGCAGTGAATTTGGCAGGGGCTACGAGCAGTACTTC
. . TRBJ2-7 TRBV27 CASSPSVGSLYEQYF TGTGCCAGCAGTCCATCGGTGGGTTCCCTCTACGAGCAGTACTTC
. . TRBJ1-3 TRBV6-5 CASRYTGPGNTIYF TGTGCCAGCAGGTATACAGGGCCCGGAAACACCATATATTTT
. . TRBJ1-2 TRBV7-9 CASSLTGGYGYTF TGTGCCAGCAGCTTAACAGGCGGCTATGGCTACACCTTC
. TRBD2 TRBJ2-7 TRBV7-7 CASSPGTRSYEQYF TGTGCTAGCAGCCCCGGGACTAGGTCCTACGAGCAGTACTTC
. TRBD1 TRBJ2-7 TRBV27 CATGQGYYEQYF TGTGCCACCGGACAGGGGTATTACGAGCAGTACTTC
. TRBD1 TRBJ2-2 TRBV6-1 CASSESDRAHGELFF TGTGCCAGCAGTGAAAGCGACAGGGCCCACGGGGAGCTGTTTTTT
. . TRBJ1-2 TRBV9 CASSVDSNNYGYTF TGTGCCAGCAGCGTAGACAGCAATAACTATGGCTACACCTTC